This TCR beta chain was recorded in a study of cytomegalovirus exposure and HLA in healthy donors. Study-level results: Later on, an analysis tied approximately 15,000 TCR beta sequences to HLA alleles at 0.05 false discovery rate. The authors enumerated some 170 TCR beta chains as linked to cytomegalovirus.

The sample holds a few counts of this clone. Antigen unknown. The CDR3 loop spans 14 amino acids. Germline values: CDR1 MDHEN, CDR2 SYDVKM. The V gene lost 3 bases and the J gene lost 2 bases, with 10 bases spanning the gap. Primers: 60 Vbeta forward and 13 Jbeta reverse. Here immunoSEQ multiplex PCR was the method, and the copy in TCRdb shows in-frame clones only, minus some. The data contain about 94,000 clones, approximately 7.7% of them singletons. The sequenced sample consisted of PBMCs. The chain combines TRBV28 with TRBJ1-1; a possible D gene is TRBD1 (6 bases). The TCR was taken from a man aged 50 or older in good health and CMV-seronegative. This CDR3 is CASSFQGTNTEAFF. CDR3 nucleotides: TGTGCCAGCAGTTTTCAGGGGACCAACACTGAAGCTTTCTTT.